The entry below describes one T cell receptor beta chain. Its antigen is unknown. This specimen comes from a study of shared clonotypes between healthy human individuals. Study summary: Donors had three CD4 naive, three CD4 memory, two CD8 naive and one CD8 memory plate apiece. Findings of the study overall: Genetic and exposure-history diversity was limited by the few donors.

Assay execution took place at the deep level. Method: immunoSEQ multiplex PCR; TCRdb's copy keeps in-frame clones and lacks some. This repertoire shows millions of clones, around nine tenths found once; its top ten account for around 0.14%. Germline CDR1 reads ENHRY; CDR2 reads SYGVKD. CDR3 length equals 14 residues. Losses at the gene ends were 4 bases for V and 6 bases for J; bases not matched to a gene: 8. V gene TRBV10-3 combines with J gene TRBJ2-7, with TRBD1 identical over 8 bases. Sequencing input: naive CD4+ T cells sorted from blood. Subset here: CD45RA+ positively selected. The receptor comes from a man aged 18 to 30 in good health. The DNA of the CDR3 is TGTGCCATCAGTGTCGACAGGGGATTATTCGAGCAGTACTTC. Translation: CAISVDRGLFEQYF.